This TCR beta chain stems from a study of CD8+CD57+ T cells in acquired aplastic anemia. Study in general: The study obtained an average of 3.2 ug of DNA from sorted CD4+ and CD8+ cells.

For CDR3 and TCR beta VDJ profiling, genomic DNA was the template used. TCRdb re-analysed the reads in MiXCR, keeping a single row per CDR3 protein. The sample lists 150,000 to 200,000 distinct CDR3 sequences, approximately 44% seen once, with 3% to 4% in the top ten. Individuals selected for sequencing had exhibited CD8+CD57+ cell expansion on flow cytometry. None of the patients had been given any therapy when their blood was sampled. The CDR3 contains 14 residues. With 5 bases clipped from V and 4 bases from J, the junction kept 4 bases outside the gene matches. Germline CDR1 reads LNHDA; CDR2 reads SQIVND (reference sequence). This clonotype appeared many times.

The chain is built from TRBV19 and TRBJ1-3, with TRBD1 matching 8 bases. The source material was sorted CD4+, CD8+, or CD8+CD57+ T cells (not recorded which) from PBMCs. The source of this sequence is a human donor with aplastic anemia. Here the CDR3 DNA reads TGTGCCAGTAGTGCAGGACAGGGAGGAAACACCATATATTTT. Amino acid sequence: CASSAGQGGNTIYF.